The clone carrying this TCR beta chain was seen only a few times. This entry belongs to a study of blood T cell repertoires in COVID-19. Study overall: T cells, B-cell-depleted T cells, or PBMCs supplied cDNA or gDNA.

In the original workflow: Researchers report that nucleated cell counts were estimated from reference gene primer amplification. Sequencing used immunoSEQ multiplex PCR; TCRdb keeps in-frame clones, though not all of them. That table furnishes V, J and clone size, whereas the DNA furnished D and trimming. This sample has about 130,000 clones, with 85% found just once. With 8 bases removed from V and 0 bases from J, the gap between germline ends came to 10 bases. The CDR3 covers 13 residues. The chain recombines TRBV12-3 or TRBV12-4 with TRBJ1-1; no clear D gene. This receptor was identified in a man at least 80 years old with active or convalescent COVID-19. The sequencing input was peripheral blood. CDR3 DNA: TGTGCCAGCTGCCGGGGATTGAACACTGAAGCTTTCTTT. As protein: CASCRGLNTEAFF.